Included here is one TCR beta chain sequence, with context. The data derive from a study of shared clonotypes between healthy human individuals. TCRdb's copy holds only in-frame clones and misses some; the assay was immunoSEQ multiplex PCR. Of fewer than 600,000 clones listed, roughly three quarters were seen once; the top ten hold roughly 13%. The CDR3 is 13 amino acids. V was pared by 5 bases and J by 3 bases, with 9 bases between. Looked up from germline, CDR1 is MDHEN and CDR2 is SYDVKM. The chain joins TRBV28 to TRBJ2-3; tentatively, D is TRBD2 (5 bases). Sequencing input: PBMCs. The TCR originated in a woman aged 40-49 years in good health. Some clones in this sample may be carry-over from other donors' samples. The CDR3: CASSTPGTDTQYF. The CDR3 DNA sequence: TGTGCCAGCAGTACCCCGGGGACAGATACGCAGTATTTT.